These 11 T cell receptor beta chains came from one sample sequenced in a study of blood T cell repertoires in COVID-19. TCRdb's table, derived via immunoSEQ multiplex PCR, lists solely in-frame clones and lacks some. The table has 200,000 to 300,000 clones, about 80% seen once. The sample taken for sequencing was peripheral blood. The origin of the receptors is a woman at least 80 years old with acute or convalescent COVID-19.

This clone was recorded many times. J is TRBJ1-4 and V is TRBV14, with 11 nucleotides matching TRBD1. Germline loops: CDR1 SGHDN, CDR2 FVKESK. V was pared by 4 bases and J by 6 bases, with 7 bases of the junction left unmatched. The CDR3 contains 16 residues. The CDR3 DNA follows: TGTGCCAGCAGCCCACCCTGGGGACAGGGGGATGAAAAACTGTTTTTT. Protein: CASSPPWGQGDEKLFF.

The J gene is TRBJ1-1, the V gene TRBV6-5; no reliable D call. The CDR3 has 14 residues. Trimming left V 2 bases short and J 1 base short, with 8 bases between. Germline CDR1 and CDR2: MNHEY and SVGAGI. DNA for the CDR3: TGTGCCAGCAGTTACGAGACGGGGAACACTGAAGCTTTCTTT. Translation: CASSYETGNTEAFF.

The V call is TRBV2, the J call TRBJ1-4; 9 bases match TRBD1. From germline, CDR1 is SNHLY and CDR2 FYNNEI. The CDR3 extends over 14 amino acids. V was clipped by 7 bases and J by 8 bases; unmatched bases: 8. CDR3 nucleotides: TGTGCCAGCACCCCGGACAGGGGAGGCGAAAAACTGTTTTTT. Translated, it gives CASTPDRGGEKLFF.

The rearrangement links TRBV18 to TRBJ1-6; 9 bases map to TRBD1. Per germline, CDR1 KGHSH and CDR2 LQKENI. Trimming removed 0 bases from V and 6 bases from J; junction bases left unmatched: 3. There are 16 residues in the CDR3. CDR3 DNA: TGTGCCAGCTCACCACCGGGACAGGGTCCTAATTCACCCCTCCACTTT. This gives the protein CASSPPGQGPNSPLHF. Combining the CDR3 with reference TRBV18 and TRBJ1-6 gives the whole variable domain NAGVMQNPRHLVRRRGQEARLRCSPMKGHSHVYWYRQLPEEGLKFMVYLQKENIIDESGMPKERFSAEFPKEGPSILRIQQVVRGDSAAYFCASSPPGQGPNSPLHFGNGTRLTVT.

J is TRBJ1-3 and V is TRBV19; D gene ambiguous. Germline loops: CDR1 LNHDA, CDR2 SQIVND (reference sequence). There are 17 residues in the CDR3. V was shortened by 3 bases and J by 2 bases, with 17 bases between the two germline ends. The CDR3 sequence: CASSIGVGRAAGNTIYF. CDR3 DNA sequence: TGTGCCAGTAGTATTGGGGTCGGGAGGGCCGCTGGAAACACCATATATTTT.

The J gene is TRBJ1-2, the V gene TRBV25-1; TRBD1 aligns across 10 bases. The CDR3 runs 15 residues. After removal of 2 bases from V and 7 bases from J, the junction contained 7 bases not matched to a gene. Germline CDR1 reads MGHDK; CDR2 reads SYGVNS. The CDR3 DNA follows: TGTGCCAGCAGTGAACCGGGACAGGGGTGGGGTGGCTACACCTTC. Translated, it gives CASSEPGQGWGGYTF.

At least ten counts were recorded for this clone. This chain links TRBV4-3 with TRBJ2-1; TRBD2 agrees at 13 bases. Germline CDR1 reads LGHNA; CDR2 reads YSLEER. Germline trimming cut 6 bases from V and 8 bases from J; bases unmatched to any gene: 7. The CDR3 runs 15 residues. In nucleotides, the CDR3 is TGCGCCAGCAGGAAACTAGCGGGGGGGTTGTATGAGCAGTTCTTC. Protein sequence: CASRKLAGGLYEQFF.

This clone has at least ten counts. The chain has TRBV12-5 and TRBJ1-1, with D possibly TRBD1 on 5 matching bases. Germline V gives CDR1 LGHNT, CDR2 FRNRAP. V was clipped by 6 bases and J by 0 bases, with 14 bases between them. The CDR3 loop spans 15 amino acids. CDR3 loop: CASGPPRAMNTEAFF. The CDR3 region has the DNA TGTGCTAGTGGCCCCCCCAGGGCCATGAACACTGAAGCTTTCTTT.

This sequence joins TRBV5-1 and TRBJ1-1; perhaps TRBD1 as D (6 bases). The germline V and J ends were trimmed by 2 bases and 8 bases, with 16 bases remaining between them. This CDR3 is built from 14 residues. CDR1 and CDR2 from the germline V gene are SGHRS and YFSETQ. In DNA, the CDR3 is TGCGCCAGCAGCTTCCAGTTCTCCGACAGGGAAGCTTTCTTT. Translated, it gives CASSFQFSDREAFF.

The CDR3 nucleotides are TGTGCCAGTAGTAATCACGACAGGGGTTCTTTGGATACGCAGTATTTT. Protein product: CASSNHDRGSLDTQYF. The V gene is TRBV19, the J gene TRBJ2-3, with TRBD1 identical over 8 bases. This CDR3 has 16 amino acids. J lost 6 bases, V lost 4 bases, and 12 bases had no gene match. Per the germline V gene, CDR1 is LNHDA and CDR2 is SQIVND (reference sequence).

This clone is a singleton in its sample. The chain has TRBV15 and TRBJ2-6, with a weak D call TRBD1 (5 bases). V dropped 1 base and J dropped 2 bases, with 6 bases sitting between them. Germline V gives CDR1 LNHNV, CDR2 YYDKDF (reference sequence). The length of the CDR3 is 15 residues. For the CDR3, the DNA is TGTGCCACCAGCAGAGCAGGGACTGGGGCCAACGTCCTGACTTTC. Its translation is CATSRAGTGANVLTF.